This is a list of T cell receptor beta chains from one sample in a study of T cell repertoires in cytomegalovirus infection. TCRdb reprocessed the reads via MiXCR and lists one record per CDR3 protein. Among about 98,000 distinct CDR3 sequences listed, 16% were seen once. Sequencing used PBMCs. The receptor source for this set is a human donor in good health (CMV status not recorded). Some clones in this sample may be carry-over from other donors' samples. CDR3s include the opening cysteine and the closing phenylalanine or tryptophan. A D gene is named only where the DNA matches it firmly. Size tells how often a clone was seen (once, few, many) or the class of an expanded clone, and some rows leave it out.

d_gene	v_gene	j_gene	abundance	CDR3aa	CDR3nt
TRBD2	TRBV7-3	TRBJ2-1	NA	CASSLTKSGGAHEQFF	TGTGCCAGCAGCTTAACGAAGAGCGGGGGGGCCCATGAGCAGTTCTTC
TRBD1	TRBV4-1	TRBJ1-5	many	CASSQAPYRGRDQPQHF	TGCGCCAGCAGCCAAGCCCCTTACAGGGGGCGGGATCAGCCCCAGCATTTT
NA	TRBV2	TRBJ1-4	once	CASSDGRGGEKLFF	TGTGCCAGCAGTGACGGTCGGGGCGGTGAAAAACTGTTTTTT
TRBD2	TRBV18	TRBJ2-1	NA	CASSPSREGEQFF	TGTGCCAGCTCACCTTCGAGGGAGGGTGAGCAGTTCTTC
TRBD2	TRBV7-2	TRBJ2-7	medium-sized	CASSAPGLAKREQYF	TGTGCCAGCAGCGCCCCGGGACTAGCGAAGCGCGAGCAGTACTTC
NA	TRBV7-1	TRBJ1-1	NA	CASRPGGSQAFF	TGTGCCAGCAGGCCCGGGGGCTCTCAAGCTTTCTTT
NA	TRBV19	TRBJ1-1	NA	CASSKENRVSEAFF	TGTGCCAGTAGTAAGGAGAACAGGGTTTCTGAAGCTTTCTTT
NA	TRBV7-2	TRBJ1-1	many	CASSRGQTNTEAFF	TGTGCCAGCAGCCGAGGACAGACTAACACTGAAGCTTTCTTT
NA	TRBV7-2	TRBJ1-1	many	CASSLLGHSNTEAFF	TGTGCCAGCAGCTTATTGGGACATTCGAACACTGAAGCTTTCTTT
NA	TRBV24-1	TRBJ2-1	many	CATSEPGWGNEQFF	TGTGCCACCAGTGAACCTGGTTGGGGCAATGAGCAGTTCTTC
NA	TRBV7-2	TRBJ1-6	many	CASSRISSPLHF	TGTGCCAGCAGCCGAATTTCCTCACCCCTCCACTTT
NA	TRBV20-1	TRBJ2-1	NA	CSASTISPSNEQFF	TGCAGTGCTTCGACCATCTCCCCCTCCAATGAGCAGTTCTTC
TRBD1	TRBV2	TRBJ2-1	few	CASSEQGARNEQFF	TGTGCCAGCAGTGAACAGGGGGCTAGGAATGAGCAGTTCTTC
TRBD1	TRBV30	TRBJ1-4	NA	CAWRLNSGTGTYNEKLFF	TGTGCCTGGCGATTAAATTCCGGGACAGGGACTTATAATGAAAAACTGTTTTTT